Detailed here is one T cell receptor beta chain. The antigen remains undetermined. The CDR3 extends over 16 amino acids. Per the germline V gene, CDR1 is MNHNS and CDR2 is SASEGT. J lost 5 bases, V lost 1 base, and 7 bases had no gene match. The sample originates from a study of chemoradiotherapy in HPV16-positive cancers. At the level of the study: Candidate HPV-specific clones and shared TCR motifs came from a couple of HPV16-positive patients. Overall study results and limits: Candidate HPV-specific clones and E7-related TCR motifs grew in tumor during treatment. For HPV16-positive patients, expanding HPV-responsive T cells associated with longer recurrence-free survival.

Clones were sequenced by immunoSEQ multiplex PCR, and TCRdb holds only the in-frame ones, with some missing. The sample holds around 8,000 clones, approximately 80% seen once. The TCR comes from a human donor with HPV-associated anogenital cancer. The sample was acquired from a patient who underwent chemoradiotherapy. The genes are TRBV6-1 and TRBJ2-2, with 7 bases matching TRBD1. The DNA of the CDR3 is TGTGCCAGCAGTGAAGTGAGGGGGCGTATGACCGGGGAGCTGTTTTTT. This sequence encodes CASSEVRGRMTGELFF.